Presented here are 27 T cell receptor beta chains from one specimen sequenced in a study of cytomegalovirus exposure and HLA in healthy donors. Generated by immunoSEQ multiplex PCR, the TCRdb table keeps only in-frame clones and is missing some. Here the sample spans a few hundred thousand clones, 75% to 90% being singletons. The specimen sequenced was PBMCs. The receptors stem from a woman under 30 in good health and CMV-seronegative.

The rearrangement uses TRBV30 and TRBJ1-5; TRBD1 agrees at 9 bases. Germline CDR1 reads GTSNPN; CDR2 reads SVGIG (reference sequence). The CDR3 has 14 amino acids. V was pared by 3 bases and J by 1 base, with 1 base of the junction left unmatched. CDR3 sequence reads: CAWRGTGSNQPQHF. The CDR3 region has the DNA TGTGCCTGGAGGGGGACAGGGAGCAATCAGCCCCAGCATTTT.

This rearrangement joins TRBV18 to TRBJ2-3, with D possibly TRBD2 on 5 matching bases. From germline, CDR1 is KGHSH and CDR2 LQKENI. The V end was cut by 3 bases, the J end by 4 bases, with 5 bases between. The CDR3 is 12 residues long. The chain's CDR3 is CASSPGADTQYF. CDR3 DNA sequence: TGTGCCAGCTCACCGGGAGCAGATACGCAGTATTTT.

The chain is built from TRBV6-5 and TRBJ1-1; D remains unclear. V lost 2 bases and J lost 0, with 7 bases in between. The CDR3 is 14 residues long. The V gene's germline CDR1 is MNHEY and CDR2 SVGAGI. CDR3 sequence: CASSYGLMNTEAFF. The CDR3 DNA sequence: TGTGCCAGCAGTTACGGACTTATGAACACTGAAGCTTTCTTT.

V is TRBV19 and J is TRBJ2-1, with D uncertain. Trimming removed 5 bases at V and 7 bases at J, with 21 bases between. The length of the CDR3 is 16 residues. Germline-derived CDR1 and CDR2 are LNHDA and SQIVND (reference sequence). CDR3 in DNA: TGTGCCAGTAGTCAAACCCTCGTAGCAGTAAGGAATGAGCAGTTCTTC. It translates to CASSQTLVAVRNEQFF. The full variable domain, rest sourced from reference TRBV19 and TRBJ2-1, is DGGITQSPKYLFRKEGQNVTLSCEQNLNHDAMYWYRQDPGQGLRLIYYSQIVNDFQKGDIAEGYSVSREKKESFPLTVTSAQKNPTAFYLCASSQTLVAVRNEQFFGPGTRLTVL.

This clone was counted once. The chain recombines TRBV2 with TRBJ1-1; 9 bases are a match to TRBD1. Germline lookup yields CDR1 SNHLY and CDR2 FYNNEI. The junction had 11 bases not matched to a gene; V was cut back by 8 bases and J by 7 bases. The CDR3 has 14 amino acids. CDR3 protein: CASEPGQGFVEAFF. DNA for the CDR3: TGTGCCAGCGAGCCGGGACAGGGATTTGTTGAAGCTTTCTTT.

The chain recombines TRBV25-1 with TRBJ1-4; tentatively, D is TRBD1 (5 bases). The ends were cut back, 3 bases at V and 8 bases at J, with 7 bases in the middle. Looked up from germline, CDR1 is MGHDK and CDR2 is SYGVNS. This CDR3 contains 12 residues. The chain's CDR3 is CASSDAGEKLFF. CDR3 coding DNA: TGTGCCAGCAGTGATGCAGGGGAAAAACTGTTTTTT.

The rearrangement uses TRBV28 and TRBJ2-5, with 8 positions matching TRBD2. V was clipped by 5 bases and J by 4 bases; unmatched bases: 6. The germline CDR1 and CDR2 sequences are MDHEN and SYDVKM. This CDR3 is built from 14 residues. The CDR3 is CASSPLREVETQYF. In DNA, the CDR3 is TGTGCCAGCAGTCCTCTGCGGGAGGTAGAGACCCAGTACTTC.

This clone was picked up one time. V gene TRBV4-2 combines with J gene TRBJ1-3; TRBD1 matches at 10 bases. V lost 4 bases and J lost 0; bases outside the gene matches: 6. The CDR3 sequence is 17 residues long. Germline V gene data show CDR1 as LGHNA and CDR2 as YNFKEQ. In nucleotides, the CDR3 is TGTGCCAGCAGCCTAGGGACAGGGGAGAGCTCTGGAAACACCATATATTTT. Encoded protein: CASSLGTGESSGNTIYF.

V usage is TRBV4-1 and J usage is TRBJ2-7, with TRBD2 matching 9 bases. Germline CDR1 MGHRA, CDR2 YSYEKL. The CDR3 length is 15 residues. V trimming: 1 base; J trimming: 3 bases; junction bases outside the gene matches: 4. The CDR3 nucleotides read TGCGCCAGCAGCCAAGTTTTTAGCGGGGGCTACGAGCAGTACTTC. It codes for CASSQVFSGGYEQYF.

This clone was counted only a few times. The V call is TRBV6-5, the J call TRBJ1-1, with a weak D call TRBD1 (5 bases). The CDR3 spans 13 residues. The V gene's germline CDR1 is MNHEY and CDR2 SVGAGI. V gave up 9 bases and J gave up 4 bases, with 15 bases separating them. Written as DNA, the CDR3 is TGTGCCAGTACCATCCTCGGGGGCACTGAAGCTTTCTTT. Translated: CASTILGGTEAFF.

In this sample, this clone turned up a few times. This chain uses TRBV13 with TRBJ2-3; tentatively, D is TRBD2 (5 bases). Between the trimmed V and J ends, which lost 3 bases and 1 base, there was a span of 11 bases. Germline CDR1 and CDR2: PRHDT and FYEKMQ (reference sequence). This CDR3 comprises 15 residues. The chain's CDR3 is CASSFREPRTDTQYF. The DNA of the CDR3 is TGTGCCAGCAGCTTCCGGGAACCTCGCACAGATACGCAGTATTTT.

The gene calls are TRBV5-1 and TRBJ2-5, with TRBD2 matching 11 bases. Germline V gives CDR1 SGHRS, CDR2 YFSETQ. The J segment lost 4 bases and the V segment lost 4 bases, leaving 9 bases of the junction unmatched. The CDR3 is made up of 16 amino acids. CDR3 protein: CASSRRGTSGLETQYF. CDR3 sequence (DNA): TGCGCCAGCAGCCGGCGGGGGACTAGCGGTCTAGAGACCCAGTACTTC.

The chain uses TRBV5-6 and TRBJ1-2; D uncertain. Per the germline V gene, CDR1 is SGHDT and CDR2 is YYEEEE. The V gene lost 3 bases and the J gene lost 2 bases, with 14 bases spanning the gap. This CDR3 region has 15 residues. CDR3 sequence (DNA): TGTGCCAGCAGCTACGCCGGGATTGGGAACTATGGCTACACCTTC. This sequence encodes CASSYAGIGNYGYTF.

V is TRBV4-1 and J is TRBJ1-5; D is unresolved. Germline V gene lookup returns CDR1 MGHRA and CDR2 YSYEKL. This CDR3 has 16 amino acids. V lost 0 bases and J 0 bases, leaving 9 bases between the germline ends. The CDR3 sequence: CASSQDRSYSNQPQHF. The CDR3 DNA reads TGCGCCAGCAGCCAAGATCGGAGCTATAGCAATCAGCCCCAGCATTTT.

J is TRBJ1-5 and V is TRBV16, with no clear D. This CDR3 has 16 residues. The V end lost 0 bases, the J end lost 0 bases, and 9 bases lay between the germline ends. Germline V gene sequence: CDR1 KGHSY, CDR2 FQNENV. As DNA, the CDR3 is TGTGCCAGCAGCCAATCAAGGAGGGTTAGCAATCAGCCCCAGCATTTT. It encodes CASSQSRRVSNQPQHF. Together with reference TRBV16 and TRBJ1-5, the CDR3 gives the full variable domain: GEEVAQTPKHLVRGEGQKAKLYCAPIKGHSYVFWYQQVLKNEFKFLISFQNENVFDETGMPKERFSAKCLPNSPCSLEIQATKLEDSAVYFCASSQSRRVSNQPQHFGDGTRLSIL.

The rearrangement uses TRBV5-6 and TRBJ1-2, with D possibly TRBD1 on 6 matching bases. CDR1 SGHDT and CDR2 YYEEEE come from the germline V gene. The CDR3 loop spans 13 amino acids. Trimming cost V 4 bases and J 6 bases, with 13 bases left between them. The CDR3 nucleotides read TGTGCCAGCAGCCAACAGGGTGGGGATGGCTACACCTTC. It translates to CASSQQGGDGYTF.

In DNA form, the CDR3 reads TGTGCCAGCAGCCGACTAGCGGGAGACAACACCGGGGAGCTGTTTTTT. Translating gives CASSRLAGDNTGELFF. The rearrangement joins TRBV7-9 to TRBJ2-2; 12 nucleotides line up with TRBD2. Unmatched junction bases numbered 3, after V lost 5 bases and J lost 2 bases. Per the germline V gene, CDR1 is SEHNR and CDR2 is FQNEAQ (reference sequence). This CDR3 comprises 16 residues.

The J gene is TRBJ2-7, the V gene TRBV6-5; TRBD2 aligns across 7 bases. The CDR3 extends over 16 amino acids. CDR1 is MNHEY and CDR2 is SVGAGI in the germline V gene. J gave up 5 bases and V 0 bases, and 10 bases lay outside the gene matches. CDR3 sequence (DNA): TGTGCCAGCAGTTACTCGAGCGGGGCGCCCGGGGACGAGCAGTACTTC. Encoded protein: CASSYSSGAPGDEQYF.

The chain is built from TRBV27 and TRBJ2-3, with 14 bases aligning to TRBD2. This CDR3 comprises 14 residues. J lost 10 bases, V lost 5 bases, and 5 bases had no gene match. CDR1 is MNHEY, CDR2 SMNVEV, per germline (reference sequence). For the CDR3, the DNA is TGTGCCAGCAGTACACGGACTAGCGGGGGGCCGCAGTATTTT. Translating gives CASSTRTSGGPQYF.

The V call is TRBV7-8, the J call TRBJ1-2, with TRBD1 matching over 8 bases. CDR3 size: 14 residues. Germline V lookup: CDR1 SGHVS, CDR2 FQNEAQ. The V and J ends lost 5 bases and 8 bases, in that order; junction bases with no gene match: 10. CDR3 amino acids: CASSLRTGTIGYTF. The CDR3 DNA sequence: TGTGCCAGCAGCCTGCGGACAGGGACAATCGGCTACACCTTC.

This chain links TRBV30 with TRBJ2-7; D gene ambiguous. The germline V and J ends were trimmed by 2 bases and 5 bases, with 7 bases remaining between them. The CDR3 covers 11 residues. Germline V gene data show CDR1 as GTSNPN and CDR2 as SVGIG (reference sequence). The CDR3 loop reads CAWSIGDEQYF. DNA of the CDR3: TGTGCCTGGAGTATAGGAGACGAGCAGTACTTC.

This rearrangement joins TRBV5-8 to TRBJ2-7; the match to TRBD2 covers 9 bases. CDR1 is SGHTS, CDR2 YDEGEE, per germline. The CDR3 spans 18 residues. Losses at the gene ends were 4 bases for V and 0 bases for J; bases not matched to a gene: 14. In DNA, the CDR3 is TGTGCCAGCAGCCCGGTACATAATAGCGGGGGAAGCTCCTACGAGCAGTACTTC. Translating it yields CASSPVHNSGGSSYEQYF.

This CDR3 reads CASRADRGYNSPLHF. As DNA, the CDR3 is TGTGCCAGCAGAGCAGACAGGGGGTATAATTCACCCCTCCACTTT. This rearrangement joins TRBV2 to TRBJ1-6, with 9 bases matching TRBD1. Germline V CDR1 and CDR2: SNHLY, FYNNEI. The CDR3 has 15 amino acids. With V trimmed by 6 bases and J by 4 bases, 4 bases remained unmatched.

The J gene is TRBJ1-1, the V gene TRBV27; weak D call: TRBD1 (5 bases). The length of the CDR3 is 14 residues. Trimming stripped 6 bases from V and 4 bases from J, with 15 bases between. Per the germline V gene, CDR1 is MNHEY and CDR2 is SMNVEV (reference sequence). The CDR3: CASSRQGRTTEAFF. CDR3 nucleotide sequence: TGTGCCAGCAGCCGCCAGGGAAGGACCACTGAAGCTTTCTTT.

This clone was found once. V and J are TRBV11-2 and TRBJ2-3; TRBD1 matches at 7 bases. Germline-derived CDR1 and CDR2 are SGHAT and FQNNGV. V was pared by 5 bases and J by 6 bases, with 5 bases of the junction left unmatched. The CDR3 has 13 residues. CDR3: CASSPTGRDTQYF. CDR3 nucleotides: TGTGCCAGCAGCCCGACAGGGCGTGATACGCAGTATTTT.

V and J are TRBV9 and TRBJ2-1; 9 bases are a match to TRBD2. CDR3 size: 17 residues. With V trimmed by 6 bases and J by 3 bases, 13 bases remained unmatched. Germline lookup yields CDR1 SGDLS and CDR2 YYNGEE. CDR3 loop: CASNALLPLAGYNEQFF. The CDR3 DNA reads TGTGCCAGCAACGCACTCCTACCACTAGCGGGCTACAATGAGCAGTTCTTC.

CDR3 loop: CASSLGGRTEAFF. In DNA form, the CDR3 reads TGTGCCAGCAGCTTGGGGGGAAGGACTGAAGCTTTCTTT. The chain carries TRBV7-9 and TRBJ1-1; a weak D match, TRBD1 (5 bases). CDR1 is SEHNR and CDR2 is FQNEAQ in the germline V gene (reference sequence). The CDR3 extends over 13 amino acids. V lost 3 bases and J 5 bases, leaving 10 bases between the germline ends. Full variable domain (remainder filled in from reference TRBV7-9 and TRBJ1-1): DTGVSQNPRHKITKRGQNVTFRCDPISEHNRLYWYRQTLGQGPEFLTYFQNEAQLEKSRLLSDRFSAERPKGSFSTLEIQRTEQGDSAMYLCASSLGGRTEAFFGQGTRLTVV.